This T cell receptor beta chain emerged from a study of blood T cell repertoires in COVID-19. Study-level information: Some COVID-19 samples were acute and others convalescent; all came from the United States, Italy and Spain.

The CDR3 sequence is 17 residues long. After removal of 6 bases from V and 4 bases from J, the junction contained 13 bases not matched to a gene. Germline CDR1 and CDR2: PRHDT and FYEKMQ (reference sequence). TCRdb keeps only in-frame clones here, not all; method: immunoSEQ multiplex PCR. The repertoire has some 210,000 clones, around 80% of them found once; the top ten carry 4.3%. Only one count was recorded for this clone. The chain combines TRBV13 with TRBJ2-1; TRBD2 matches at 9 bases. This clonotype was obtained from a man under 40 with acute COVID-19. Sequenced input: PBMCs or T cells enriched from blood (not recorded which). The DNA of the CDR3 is TGTGCCAGCAGTTACCGCTGGCGGGGGGGCCCGTACAATGAGCAGTTCTTC. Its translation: CASSYRWRGGPYNEQFF.